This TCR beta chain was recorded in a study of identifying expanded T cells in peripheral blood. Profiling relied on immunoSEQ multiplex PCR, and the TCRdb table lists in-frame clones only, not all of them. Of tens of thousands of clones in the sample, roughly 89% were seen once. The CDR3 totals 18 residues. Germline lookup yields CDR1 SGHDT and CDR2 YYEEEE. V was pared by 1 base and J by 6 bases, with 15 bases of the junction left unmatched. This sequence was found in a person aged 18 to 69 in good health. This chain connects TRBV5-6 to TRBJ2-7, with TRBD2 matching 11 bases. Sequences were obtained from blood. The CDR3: CASSLYLRLGTSGTEQYF. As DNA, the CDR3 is TGTGCCAGCAGCTTGTATTTGAGACTAGGGACTAGCGGCACCGAGCAGTACTTC.